The 14 T cell receptor beta chains presented below share a single source sample, sequenced in a study of T cell responses to AZD1222 COVID-19 vaccine. The data were produced by immunoSEQ multiplex PCR, yet TCRdb's version contains in-frame clones alone and is incomplete. The sample lists almost 50,000 clones, more than 60% occurring once. The input for sequencing was peripheral blood, taken on day 0 of MenACWY control vaccination. The receptors were sampled from an adult in good health.

This clone came up once. The V call is TRBV7-2, the J call TRBJ2-5, with D perhaps matching TRBD2 (5 bases). The CDR3 is 14 amino acids. Germline CDR1 is SGHTA and CDR2 is FQGNSA. Trimming removed 7 bases at V and 5 bases at J, with 17 bases between. This CDR3 reads CASIKKGVGETQYF. The DNA of the CDR3 is TGTGCCAGCATCAAAAAGGGAGTCGGGGAGACCCAGTACTTC.

This chain connects TRBV5-1 to TRBJ1-1, with 9 bases that match TRBD1. The CDR3 spans 19 residues. The J segment lost 0 bases and the V segment lost 0 bases, leaving 12 bases of the junction unmatched. CDR1 is SGHRS and CDR2 is YFSETQ in the germline V gene. The CDR3 DNA reads TGCGCCAGCAGCTTGGAGGTAGGGACAGGGAGCCCCATGAACACTGAAGCTTTCTTT. It codes for CASSLEVGTGSPMNTEAFF.

The rearrangement uses TRBV6-5 and TRBJ1-2; weak D call: TRBD1 (6 bases). This CDR3 has 15 residues. Germline V gives CDR1 MNHEY, CDR2 SVGAGI. V dropped 7 bases and J dropped 4 bases, with 19 bases sitting between them. The CDR3 protein is CASTPNRVPGYGYTF. In DNA form, the CDR3 reads TGTGCCAGCACCCCAAACAGGGTCCCCGGCTATGGCTACACCTTC.

The rearrangement links TRBV6-5 to TRBJ1-2; no definite D call. The V end was cut by 2 bases, the J end by 1 base, with 8 bases between. This CDR3 is built from 14 residues. Looked up from germline, CDR1 is MNHEY and CDR2 is SVGAGI. The CDR3, as DNA: TGTGCCAGCAGTTACGGTCAAGTTAACTATGGCTACACCTTC. Amino acid sequence: CASSYGQVNYGYTF.

V gene TRBV7-4 combines with J gene TRBJ2-1; TRBD2 matches at 14 bases. CDR3 length: 17 residues. V was clipped by 5 bases and J by 3 bases; unmatched bases: 6. Germline V gives CDR1 SGHVT, CDR2 SQSDAQ. The CDR3 protein is CASSPKGLAGGYNEQFF. The CDR3 bases are TGTGCCAGCAGCCCGAAAGGACTAGCGGGGGGCTACAATGAGCAGTTCTTC. The full variable domain, rest sourced from reference TRBV7-4 and TRBJ2-1, is GAGVSQSPRYKVAKRGRDVALRCDSISGHVTLYWYRQTLGQGSEVLTYSQSDAQRDKSGRPSGRFSAERPERSVSTLKIQRTEQGDSAVYLCASSPKGLAGGYNEQFFGPGTRLTVL.

The chain links TRBV3-1 (or the pseudogene TRBV3-2) to TRBJ2-1, with TRBD2 identical over 7 bases. Trimming cost V 1 base and J 10 bases; bases outside gene matches: 10. The CDR3 length is 15 residues. Germline CDR1 and CDR2: LGHDT and YNNKEL (reference sequence). CDR3 loop: CASSQGGGGLFEQFF. CDR3 nucleotides: TGTGCCAGCAGCCAAGGGGGCGGGGGTCTCTTCGAGCAGTTCTTC.

V is TRBV4-1 and J is TRBJ1-5; D not certain. The CDR3 contains 15 residues. Looked up from germline, CDR1 is MGHRA and CDR2 is YSYEKL. V was clipped by 1 base and J by 4 bases, with 11 bases between them. This CDR3 reads CASSQAHGKNQPQHF. For the CDR3, the DNA is TGCGCCAGCAGCCAAGCGCACGGTAAGAATCAGCCCCAGCATTTT.

The chain carries TRBV30 and TRBJ2-3, with D possibly matching TRBD2 (6 bases). The CDR3 consists of 15 residues. Trimming shortened V by 0 bases and J by 0 bases, and 10 bases separated the two germline ends. The V gene's germline CDR1 is GTSNPN and CDR2 SVGIG (reference sequence). The CDR3 region is CAWSVSGVSTDTQYF. The CDR3 DNA reads TGTGCCTGGAGTGTTAGCGGCGTTAGCACAGATACGCAGTATTTT.

This clone qualifies as large. The rearrangement joins TRBV7-8 to TRBJ2-7, with D unclear. The germline gives CDR1 SGHVS, CDR2 FQNEAQ. V gave up 5 bases and J gave up 7 bases, with 18 bases separating them. CDR3 length equals 14 residues. CDR3 sequence: CASSPSDGPREQYV. The DNA for the CDR3 is TGTGCCAGCAGCCCTTCGGACGGGCCGAGGGAGCAGTACGTC.

J is TRBJ2-7 and V is TRBV25-1; TRBD1 matches 7 bases. CDR1 and CDR2 (germline): MGHDK, SYGVNS. The length of the CDR3 is 14 residues. The V segment lost 3 bases and the J segment 3 bases; nucleotides outside the gene matches: 5. Here the CDR3 DNA reads TGTGCCAGCAGTGAGACAGGGTTGGTCTACGAGCAGTACTTC. It codes for CASSETGLVYEQYF.

The rearrangement joins TRBV27 to TRBJ2-3; TRBD2 might be the D (6 bases). The CDR3 extends over 13 amino acids. CDR1 and CDR2 (germline): MNHEY, SMNVEV (reference sequence). V lost 5 bases, J lost 6 bases, and 12 bases lay in between. The CDR3 reads CASSPWGVDTQYF. Here the CDR3 DNA reads TGTGCCAGCAGTCCCTGGGGGGTGGATACGCAGTATTTT.

V usage is TRBV7-9 and J usage is TRBJ2-1; tentatively, D is TRBD2 (6 bases). The CDR3 runs to 14 residues. The germline V gene encodes CDR1 SEHNR and CDR2 FQNEAQ (reference sequence). V was cut by 1 base and J by 9 bases, with 13 bases left in between. As DNA, the CDR3 is TGTGCCAGCAGCTTAGGGTGGGTGGAGGGTGAGCAGTTCTTC. This translates into CASSLGWVEGEQFF.

This chain uses TRBV9 with TRBJ1-2; D not certain. The CDR3 covers 16 residues. The V gene lost 0 bases and the J gene lost 4 bases, with 16 bases spanning the gap. Looked up from germline, CDR1 is SGDLS and CDR2 is YYNGEE. The CDR3 spells CASSVGVEGLGYGYTF. CDR3 in DNA: TGTGCCAGCAGCGTAGGCGTGGAGGGCCTCGGCTATGGCTACACCTTC.

The gene calls are TRBV5-5 and TRBJ1-2; tentatively, D is TRBD1 (5 bases). V was clipped by 4 bases and J by 5 bases, with 18 bases between them. The germline gives CDR1 SGHKS, CDR2 YYEKEE (reference sequence). The CDR3 is made up of 15 amino acids. The CDR3 reads CASSDGPGTQYGYTF. The CDR3 region has the DNA TGTGCCAGCAGCGACGGCCCGGGGACCCAGTATGGCTACACCTTC.